This TCR beta chain was identified in a study of patients and donors after allogeneic stem cell transplantation. The CDR3 has 15 amino acids. CDR1 is LNHDA and CDR2 is SQIVND in the germline V gene (reference sequence). Trimming removed 1 base from V and 0 bases from J, with 7 bases in between. Using its own MiXCR run on the RT-PCR reads, TCRdb lists one record per CDR3 protein. In the table there are about 160,000 distinct CDR3 sequences, about 40% of which are singletons. The table lists this clonotype with a few counts. Sequencing used blood, either unsorted or a sorted T cell fraction (not recorded which). The rearrangement links TRBV19 to TRBJ1-5; possibly TRBD1 for D (5 bases). The TCR was taken from a human donor who was either an allogeneic HSCT recipient or a stem cell or donor lymphocyte infusion donor (not recorded which). It is not recorded whose cells these are; they may come from a transplant donor. This CDR3 reads CASSIGGYSNQPQHF. CDR3 bases: TGTGCCAGTAGTATAGGGGGGTATAGCAATCAGCCCCAGCATTTT. The full variable domain, with the rest looked up from reference TRBV19 and TRBJ1-5, is DGGITQSPKYLFRKEGQNVTLSCEQNLNHDAMYWYRQDPGQGLRLIYYSQIVNDFQKGDIAEGYSVSREKKESFPLTVTSAQKNPTAFYLCASSIGGYSNQPQHFGDGTRLSIL.